The T cell receptor (beta chain) under discussion was sequenced for a study of graft-versus-host responses after intestinal transplantation. As for the study in general: For approximately three years after anti-thymocyte globulin induction, all recipients took tacrolimus and steroids. Overall study findings and caveats: When patients had graft-donor T cell macrochimerism, their allografts held high graft-versus-host to host-versus-graft clonal ratios. Among circulating GvH clones, peak levels were associated with early post-transplant declines in HvG clones. The recipient marrow held GvH clones, and some of them showed up first in ileum or blood.

Generated by immunoSEQ multiplex PCR, the TCRdb table keeps only in-frame clones and is missing some. The table records some 66,000 clones, around 90% of them present only once. This clone has just a few counts. Its antigen is as yet unknown. Germline assignment: CDR1 MNHNS and CDR2 SASEGT. Unmatched junction bases numbered 9, after V lost 6 bases and J lost 8 bases. The CDR3 runs to 13 residues. Investigators treated the graft tissue so that it released intraepithelial and lamina propria lymphocytes. This chain connects TRBV6-1 to TRBJ1-1, with 7 bases matching TRBD1. Here the sequenced sample was ileum tissue, taken less than 400 days after transplant. The TCR was taken from a human patient who received an intestinal transplant, so some T cells may come from the graft donor. The CDR3 sequence is CASRPGTEREAFF. The CDR3 DNA is TGTGCCAGCAGACCCGGGACAGAGAGAGAAGCTTTCTTT.